The 2 T cell receptor beta chains reported below all come from one sample, sequenced in a study of blood T cell repertoires in COVID-19. The protocol was immunoSEQ multiplex PCR, while the TCRdb copy is restricted to in-frame clones and leaves out a portion. Among approximately 98,000 clones listed, about two thirds were seen once. The sequencing sample was made of peripheral blood. Source of these receptors: a woman aged 40 to 55 with acute or convalescent COVID-19.

This clone was counted a single time. Sequence at one end of the junction differs from germline and may be a read error. This chain uses TRBV3-1 (or the pseudogene TRBV3-2) with TRBJ2-1, with TRBD1 matching 9 bases. The length of the CDR3 is 14 residues. CDR1 LGHDT and CDR2 YNNKEL come from the germline V gene (reference sequence). DNA for the CDR3: TGTGCCAGCAGCCTTACCGGGACAGGGACGGCCACGCTCTTC. Amino acids: CASSLTGTGTATLF.

This rearrangement joins TRBV6-5 to TRBJ1-1; unclear D gene. The length of the CDR3 is 16 residues. Germline CDR1 reads MNHEY; CDR2 reads SVGAGI. Trimming cost V 4 bases and J 2 bases, with 17 bases left between them. The CDR3 DNA reads TGTGCCAGCAGTTTCACAAAGTGGTCCGAAAACACTGAAGCTTTCTTT. Its protein product is CASSFTKWSENTEAFF.